This paragraph reports one T cell receptor (beta chain). Its target is not known. Amplification of TCR beta CDR3 regions was performed using RNA transcripts as template. The study used the HTBI primer set for a first-round RT-PCR of the TCR CDR3. TCRdb redid the calling of the multiplex PCR reads with MiXCR, one entry per CDR3 protein. The table records a few hundred thousand distinct CDR3 sequences, about 16% of them present only once. The sample is drawn from a study of T cells in Graves' hyperthyroidism and ophthalmopathy. Study results and caveats: Appearing also in blood were most of the thyroid clonotypes expanded above 0.001.

CDR3 length: 17 amino acids. V was cut by 2 bases and J by 0 bases, with 13 bases left in between. Germline V lookup: CDR1 SGHTA, CDR2 FQGNSA. Sequencing was performed on blood. The chain combines TRBV7-2 with TRBJ2-2; D is unclear. This clonotype was obtained from a woman under 40 with Graves' ophthalmopathy. This CDR3 is CASSLYTVTANTGELFF. DNA for the CDR3: TGTGCCAGCAGCTTATATACAGTTACGGCGAACACCGGGGAGCTGTTTTTT.